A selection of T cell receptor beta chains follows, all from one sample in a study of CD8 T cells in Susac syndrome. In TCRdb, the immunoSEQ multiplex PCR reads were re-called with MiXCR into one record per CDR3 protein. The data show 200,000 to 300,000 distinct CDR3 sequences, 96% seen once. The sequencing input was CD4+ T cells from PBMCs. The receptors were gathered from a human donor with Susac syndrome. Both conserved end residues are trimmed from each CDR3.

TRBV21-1,ASSKAGGMNTEAF
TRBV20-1,SAGGPKDTQY
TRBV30,AWNALSPYNEQF
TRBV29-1,SVEEPVMGEQY
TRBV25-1,ASSGARRTPPLWNTEAF
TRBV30,AWSRIGSTEAF
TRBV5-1,ASSASGSRYEQF
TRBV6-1,ASSQAGTGVSGANVLT
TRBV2,ASSVKGEQY
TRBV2,ASSEVRSSY
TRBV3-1,ASSQLSRGGTQY
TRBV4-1,ASSQGPGTGYNEQF
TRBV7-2,ASSRGQPVTDTQY
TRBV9,ASSLSGGTSGTGDTQY
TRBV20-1,SAVDGADTQY
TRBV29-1,SVRGLAGANTGELF
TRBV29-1,SVDPAGTDTQY
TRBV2,ASRWGQGAEGYT
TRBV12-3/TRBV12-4,ASTPGGMTY